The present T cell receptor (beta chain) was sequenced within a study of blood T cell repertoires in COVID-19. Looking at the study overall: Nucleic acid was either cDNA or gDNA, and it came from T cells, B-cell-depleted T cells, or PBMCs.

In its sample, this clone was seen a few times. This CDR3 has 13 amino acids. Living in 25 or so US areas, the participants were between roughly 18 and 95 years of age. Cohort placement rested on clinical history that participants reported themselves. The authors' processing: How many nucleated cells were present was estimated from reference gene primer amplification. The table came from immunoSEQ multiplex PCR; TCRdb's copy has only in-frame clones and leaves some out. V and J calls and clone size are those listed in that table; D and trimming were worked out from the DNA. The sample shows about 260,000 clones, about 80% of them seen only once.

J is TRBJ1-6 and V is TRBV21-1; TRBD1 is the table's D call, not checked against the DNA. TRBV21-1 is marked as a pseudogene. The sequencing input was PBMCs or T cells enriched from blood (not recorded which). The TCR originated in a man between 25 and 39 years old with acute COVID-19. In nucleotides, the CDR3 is TGTGCCAGCAAATGGACAGATAATTCACCCCTCCACTTT. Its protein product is CASKWTDNSPLHF.